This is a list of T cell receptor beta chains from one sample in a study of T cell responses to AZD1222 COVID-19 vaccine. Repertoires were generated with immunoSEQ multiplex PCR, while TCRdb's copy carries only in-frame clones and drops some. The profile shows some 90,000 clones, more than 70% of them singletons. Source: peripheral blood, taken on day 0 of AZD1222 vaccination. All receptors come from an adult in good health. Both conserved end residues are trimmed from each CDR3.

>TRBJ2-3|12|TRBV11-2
ASSFGTGTDTQY
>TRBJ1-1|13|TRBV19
ASTRDSPARTEAF
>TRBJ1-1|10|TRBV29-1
SGGQLNDEAF
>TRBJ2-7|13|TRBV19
ASSMSGVLKVEQY
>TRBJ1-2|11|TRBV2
ASSVEGLDGYT
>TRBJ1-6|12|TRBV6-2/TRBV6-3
ASSYSQTGSALH
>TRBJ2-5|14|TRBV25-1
ASSAPGLAGDMAQY
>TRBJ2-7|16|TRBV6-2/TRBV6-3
ASSYSGLAGSLSYEQY
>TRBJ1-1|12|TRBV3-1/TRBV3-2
ASSLGTGITEAF
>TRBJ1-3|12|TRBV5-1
ASSADRGGNTIY
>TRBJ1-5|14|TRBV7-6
ASSQGQGTGNQPQH
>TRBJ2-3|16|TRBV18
ASSPRTRLARGTDTQY
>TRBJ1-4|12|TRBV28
ASTSGGGEEKLF
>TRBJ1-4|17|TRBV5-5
ASSLGQGGYSGDNEKLF
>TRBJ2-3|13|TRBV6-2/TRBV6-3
ASSRTSGAGDTQY
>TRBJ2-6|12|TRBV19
ASSKVTGANVLT
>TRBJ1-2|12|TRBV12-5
ASGLATTLGGYT
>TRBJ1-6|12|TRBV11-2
ASSFVGVESPLH
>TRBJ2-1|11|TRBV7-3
ASSLKTQNEQF
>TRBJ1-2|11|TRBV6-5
ASSFGRNYGYT
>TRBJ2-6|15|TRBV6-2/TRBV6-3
ASSLGQGAGGANVLT
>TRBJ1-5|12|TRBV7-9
ASSAGGSNQPQH
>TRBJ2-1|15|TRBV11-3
ASSLESPGLGYNEQF
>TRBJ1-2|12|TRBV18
ASSADRANYGYT
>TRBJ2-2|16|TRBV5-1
ASSIGTSGGTNTGELF
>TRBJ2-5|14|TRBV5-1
ASSLGSTGGRETQY
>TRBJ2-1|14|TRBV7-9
ASRGTGPRKGDEQF
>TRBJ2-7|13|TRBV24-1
ATSDRSGGPSEQY
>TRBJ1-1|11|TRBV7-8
ASSKVQGPEAF
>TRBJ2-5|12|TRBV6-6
ASRTGQGKETQY
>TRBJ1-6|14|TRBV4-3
ASSQDGDSYNSPLH
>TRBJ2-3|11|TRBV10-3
AMGQSSTDTQY
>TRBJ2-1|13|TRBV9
ASSVGGSTYNEQF
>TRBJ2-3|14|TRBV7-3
ASSLKLAGGSDTQY
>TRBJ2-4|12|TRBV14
ASSHQGAKNIQY
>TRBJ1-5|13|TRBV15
ATSRDHRGNQPQH
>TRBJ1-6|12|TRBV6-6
ASSYGVSGSPLH
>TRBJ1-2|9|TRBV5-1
ASRLAAGYT
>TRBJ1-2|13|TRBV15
ATSRDTYTGITNT
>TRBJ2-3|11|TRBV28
ASSSRGPDTQY
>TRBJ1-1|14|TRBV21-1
ASSKEGGDGNTEAF
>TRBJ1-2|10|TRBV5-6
ASSPAGVGYT
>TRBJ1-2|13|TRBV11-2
ASSFERGDGYGYT
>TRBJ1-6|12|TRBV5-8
ASSPGQADSPLH
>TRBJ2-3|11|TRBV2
ASRSGSTDTQY